The following is a T cell receptor (beta chain) sequence with its context. Germline CDR1 MNHNY, CDR2 SVGAGI (reference sequence). Trimming cost V 5 bases and J 8 bases, with 6 bases left between them. The length of the CDR3 is 10 residues. This specimen comes from a study of control samples from healthy donors and cancer patients. TCRdb's copy holds only in-frame clones and misses some; the assay was immunoSEQ multiplex PCR. The table has about 74,000 clones, over 75% seen once. The sequence derives from a woman between 45 and 60 years old in good health. The chain is built from TRBV6-6 and TRBJ1-2, with D unresolved. Sequencing input: blood. The CDR3 DNA sequence: TGTGCCAGCAGTGCCGACGGCTACACCTTC. It specifies CASSADGYTF.